The source of this TCR beta chain is a study of shared clonotypes between healthy human individuals. About the research overall: There were three CD4 naive, three CD4 memory, two CD8 naive and one CD8 memory plates per donor. Study conclusions and caveats: The sampled material consisted only of blood, and tissue repertoires are likely to differ.

Of note for this clone: Its antigen is unknown.

There are 15 residues in the CDR3. J lost 0 bases, V lost 4 bases, and 4 bases had no gene match. CDR1 and CDR2 (germline): SGDLS, YYNGEE. Replicate PCRs run on sorted subsets employed approximately 0.2 ug DNA, around 31,000 T cell genomes. Sequencing was performed with immunoSEQ multiplex PCR; in TCRdb, only in-frame clones are kept and a portion is missing. Of about 1.1 million clones in the sample, around 82% were seen once. The study enrolled healthy HIV-negative adults without recent acute infections or vaccinations as donors. The V call is TRBV9, the J call TRBJ2-1; TRBD2 matches 7 bases. The sequence was collected from a man between 18 and 29 years old in good health. Some clones in this sample may be carry-over from other donors' samples. The specimen was memory CD4+ T cells from PBMCs. Subset meaning: CD45RA-negative fraction. This CDR3 reads CASSSGLLSYNEQFF. CDR3 nucleotide sequence: TGTGCCAGCAGCTCGGGACTACTCTCCTACAATGAGCAGTTCTTC.